The 21 T cell receptor beta chains presented below share a single source sample, sequenced in a study of shared clonotypes between healthy human individuals. Profiled with immunoSEQ multiplex PCR; TCRdb holds only in-frame clones, not every one. The sample carries around 940,000 clones, more than 75% recorded once. The material sequenced was memory CD4+ T cells sorted from blood. The subset is: CD45RA-negative fraction. These receptor sequences come from a man between 18 and 29 years old in good health.

This clone came up a few times. V and J are TRBV7-2 and TRBJ2-7, with 9 bases fitting TRBD2. CDR3 size: 16 residues. V trimming: 4 bases; J trimming: 3 bases; junction bases outside the gene matches: 10. In germline, CDR1 is SGHTA, CDR2 FQGNSA. CDR3 in DNA: TGTGCCAGCAGCTCCGCTAGCGGGACCTTAAACTACGAGCAGTACTTC. Translating it yields CASSSASGTLNYEQYF.

This clone was detected ten times or more. The chain has TRBV15 and TRBJ2-1, with D perhaps assigned TRBD1 or TRBD2 (6 bases each). Trimming pared 3 bases from V and 1 base from J, leaving 16 bases between. Per the germline V gene, CDR1 is LNHNV and CDR2 is YYDKDF (reference sequence). This CDR3 region has 17 residues. The CDR3 bases are TGTGCCACCAGCAGTAAAGCCTGGGGGGCATCCTACAATGAGCAGTTCTTC. Protein sequence: CATSSKAWGASYNEQFF. Together with reference TRBV15 and TRBJ2-1, the CDR3 gives the full variable domain: DAMVIQNPRYQVTQFGKPVTLSCSQTLNHNVMYWYQQKSSQAPKLLFHYYDKDFNNEADTPDNFQSRRPNTSFCFLDIRSPGLGDTAMYLCATSSKAWGASYNEQFFGPGTRLTVL.

The chain employs TRBV5-6 and TRBJ2-7; the D gene could be TRBD1 or TRBD2 (5 bases each). The CDR3 has 15 amino acids. Deletions cut 2 bases from V and 2 bases from J, with 14 bases between. Germline V CDR1 and CDR2: SGHDT, YYEEEE. CDR3 in amino acids: CASSFGGSFTYEQYF. CDR3 coding DNA: TGTGCCAGCAGCTTTGGGGGATCATTTACCTACGAGCAGTACTTC.

The gene calls are TRBV7-2 and TRBJ2-1, with TRBD2 matching over 7 bases. CDR3 length: 14 residues. Looked up from germline, CDR1 is SGHTA and CDR2 is FQGNSA. Germline trimming cut 3 bases from V and 4 bases from J; bases unmatched to any gene: 3. This CDR3 is CASSLHGGYNEQFF. The DNA of the CDR3 is TGTGCCAGCAGCTTGCACGGGGGGTACAATGAGCAGTTCTTC.

The rearrangement links TRBV7-9 to TRBJ1-2; the match to TRBD1 covers 7 bases. CDR1 is SEHNR, CDR2 FQNEAQ, per germline (reference sequence). The CDR3 runs 14 residues. The trim removed 4 bases at V and 9 bases at J, leaving 11 bases unmatched. DNA for the CDR3: TGTGCCAGCAGCTCTCCCCGACAGGGCCTCAGCTACACCTTC. This translates into CASSSPRQGLSYTF.

This sequence joins TRBV7-2 and TRBJ2-5; D ambiguous. Germline loops: CDR1 SGHTA, CDR2 FQGNSA. The V end lost 5 bases, the J end lost 5 bases, and 21 bases lay between the germline ends. This CDR3 has 16 residues. Written as DNA, the CDR3 is TGTGCCAGCAGCCCCCTTAGTGGAGTGGCTGATGAGACCCAGTACTTC. This encodes CASSPLSGVADETQYF. Full variable domain (missing parts from reference TRBV7-2 and TRBJ2-5): GAGVSQSPSNKVTEKGKDVELRCDPISGHTALYWYRQSLGQGLEFLIYFQGNSAPDKSGLPSDRFSAERTGGSVSTLTIQRTQQEDSAVYLCASSPLSGVADETQYFGPGTRLLVL.

This CDR3 is CASSLIAGVTYEQYF. CDR3 bases: TGTGCCAGCAGCCTCATAGCGGGAGTGACGTACGAGCAGTACTTC. V usage is TRBV7-2 and J usage is TRBJ2-7; 9 bases agree with TRBD2. V shed 5 bases and J 4 bases; nucleotides not matched to a gene: 9. Germline V CDR1 and CDR2: SGHTA, FQGNSA. The CDR3 covers 15 residues.

The rearrangement joins TRBV30 to TRBJ2-1, with D unclear. CDR1 and CDR2 (germline): GTSNPN, SVGIG (reference sequence). The CDR3 spans 14 residues. V lost 3 bases, J lost 10 bases, and 19 bases lay in between. The CDR3 DNA reads TGTGCCTGGAGCGACACCCGGGTTAAGGGCGAGCAGTTCTTC. Protein: CAWSDTRVKGEQFF.

The V gene is TRBV5-4, the J gene TRBJ2-1, with D possibly TRBD1 on 5 matching bases. The CDR3 is 15 residues long. CDR1 SGHNT and CDR2 YYREEE come from the germline V gene (reference sequence). The ends were cut back, 0 bases at V and 7 bases at J, with 14 bases in the middle. This CDR3 reads CASSLVTAKGNEQFF. The CDR3 DNA is TGTGCCAGCAGCTTGGTAACCGCCAAGGGGAATGAGCAGTTCTTC.

The chain recombines TRBV9 with TRBJ2-3, with D hard to call. Germline V CDR1 and CDR2: SGDLS, YYNGEE. The V end lost 1 base, the J end lost 3 bases, and 12 bases lay between the germline ends. This CDR3 has 15 amino acids. The CDR3 loop reads CASSVIGVGTDTQYF. The DNA for the CDR3 is TGTGCCAGCAGCGTAATTGGGGTTGGAACAGATACGCAGTATTTT.

As concerns this clone: In the same sample, other DNA sequences code for this CDR3. The chain recombines TRBV5-1 with TRBJ2-2; D gene unclear. Trimming cost V 4 bases and J 7 bases, with 8 bases left between them. Germline CDR1 is SGHRS and CDR2 is YFSETQ. The CDR3 spans 12 residues. This chain's CDR3 is CASSEDRGELFF. CDR3 coding DNA: TGCGCCAGCAGCGAGGACCGCGGGGAGCTGTTTTTT.

The J gene is TRBJ1-2, the V gene TRBV29-1, with TRBD1 matching 7 bases. The trim removed 7 bases at V and 4 bases at J, leaving 9 bases unmatched. Per the germline V gene, CDR1 is SQVTM and CDR2 is ANQGSEA. The CDR3 runs to 13 residues. The DNA for the CDR3 is TGCAGCGCCCGTGACAGGGACGCCTATGGCTACACCTTC. The encoded protein is CSARDRDAYGYTF.

This clone came up a few times. This chain links TRBV10-2 with TRBJ1-6; the D is unclear. CDR1 is WSHSY and CDR2 is SAAADI in the germline V gene. This CDR3 region has 13 residues. Trimming pared 2 bases from V and 9 bases from J, leaving 8 bases between. DNA for the CDR3: TGCGCCAGCAGTGAGCCCCTCCCTTCACCCCTCCACTTT. The encoded protein is CASSEPLPSPLHF.

This rearrangement joins TRBV5-1 to TRBJ1-4, with D tentatively TRBD1 (5 bases). CDR1 and CDR2 from the germline V gene are SGHRS and YFSETQ. The CDR3 length is 15 residues. V shed 4 bases and J shed 6 bases, with 16 bases lying between them. Here the CDR3 reads CASSLPSGLDEKLFF. CDR3 nucleotide sequence: TGCGCCAGCAGCCTCCCGTCGGGGCTGGATGAAAAACTGTTTTTT.

J is TRBJ1-3 and V is TRBV11-2, with a tentative D call TRBD1 (6 bases). V was shortened by 1 base and J by 3 bases, with 13 bases between the two germline ends. The CDR3 loop spans 16 amino acids. The V gene's germline CDR1 is SGHAT and CDR2 FQNNGV. The CDR3 spells CASSLGRQGSGNTIYF. The CDR3 DNA is TGTGCCAGCAGCTTAGGGCGGCAGGGGAGTGGAAACACCATATATTTT.

The J gene is TRBJ2-7, the V gene TRBV7-2, with TRBD1 matching 9 bases. The CDR3 length is 13 residues. CDR1 and CDR2 from the germline V gene are SGHTA and FQGNSA. V shed 11 bases, J shed 2 bases, and the junction held 7 bases outside the gene matches. The CDR3 region is CALGGQGTYEQYF. CDR3 DNA: TGTGCCCTCGGGGGACAGGGTACCTACGAGCAGTACTTC.

About this clone itself: Other DNA sequences from this sample encode an identical CDR3 as well. The chain combines TRBV9 with TRBJ1-6; D might be TRBD1 (6 bases). Germline loops: CDR1 SGDLS, CDR2 YYNGEE. There are 15 residues in the CDR3. Trimming left V 0 bases short and J 2 bases short, with 6 bases between. The CDR3 sequence is CASSVGTAYNSPLHF. DNA for the CDR3: TGTGCCAGCAGCGTAGGGACAGCCTATAATTCACCCCTCCACTTT. Full variable domain (remainder filled in from reference TRBV9 and TRBJ1-6): DSGVTQTPKHLITATGQRVTLRCSPRSGDLSVYWYQQSLDQGLQFLIQYYNGEERAKGNILERFSAQQFPDLHSELNLSSLELGDSALYFCASSVGTAYNSPLHFGNGTRLTVT.

The chain is built from TRBV6-5 and TRBJ1-6; no definite D call. V was cut by 8 bases and J by 8 bases, with 19 bases left in between. CDR3 length equals 15 residues. CDR1 MNHEY and CDR2 SVGAGI come from the germline V gene. CDR3 loop: CASRQHISSYSPLHF. The CDR3, as DNA: TGTGCCAGCCGGCAGCATATTAGTTCCTATTCACCCCTCCACTTT.

This chain uses TRBV5-8 with TRBJ1-3, with D possibly TRBD1 on 5 matching bases. V lost 0 bases and J lost 8, with 15 bases in between. Germline assignment: CDR1 SGHTS and CDR2 YDEGEE. This CDR3 spans 15 amino acids. DNA of the CDR3: TGTGCCAGCAGCTTGGCAGGGAGAGGGGCGTACACCATATATTTT. Protein product: CASSLAGRGAYTIYF.

This clone has only one observation. The chain combines TRBV2 with TRBJ1-2, with D possibly TRBD1 on 6 matching bases. Germline CDR1 SNHLY, CDR2 FYNNEI. V was clipped by 5 bases and J by 2 bases, with 6 bases between them. CDR3 length equals 12 residues. The CDR3: CASSQGNYGYTF. The CDR3 DNA is TGTGCCAGCAGTCAGGGGAACTATGGCTACACCTTC.

The gene calls are TRBV30 and TRBJ2-2; 10 bases agree with TRBD1. Germline-derived CDR1 and CDR2 are GTSNPN and SVGIG (reference sequence). Trimming removed 4 bases from V and 6 bases from J; junction bases left unmatched: 5. This CDR3 spans 14 amino acids. Written as DNA, the CDR3 is TGTGCCTGGATTAGACAGGGGGCATCCGGGGAGCTGTTTTTT. This translates into CAWIRQGASGELFF.